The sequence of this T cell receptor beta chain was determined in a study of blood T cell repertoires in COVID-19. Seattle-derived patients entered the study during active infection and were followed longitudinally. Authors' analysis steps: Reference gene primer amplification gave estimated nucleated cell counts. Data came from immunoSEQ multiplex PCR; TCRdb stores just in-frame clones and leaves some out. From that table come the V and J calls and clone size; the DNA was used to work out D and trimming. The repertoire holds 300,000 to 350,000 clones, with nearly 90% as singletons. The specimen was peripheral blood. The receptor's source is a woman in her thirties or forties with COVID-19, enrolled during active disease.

Here the CDR3 reads CASSLVGVGHPYEQYF. The CDR3 nucleotides read TGTGCCAGTAGTTTGGTGGGCGTGGGACACCCCTACGAGCAGTACTTC. This chain links TRBV19 with TRBJ2-7, with D tentatively TRBD1 (6 bases). The V gene lost 5 bases and the J gene lost 2 bases, with 19 bases spanning the gap. Per germline, CDR1 LNHDA and CDR2 SQIVND (reference sequence). This CDR3 region has 16 residues.